The next 19 T cell receptor beta chains were all read from a single sample in a study of human T cells and chemical hapten exposure. TCRdb recomputed calls from the 5' RACE reads with MiXCR, one row per CDR3 protein. The table records about 140,000 distinct CDR3 sequences, 4.1% of them present only once. Extraction yielded total RNA from whole blood (unfractionated). The receptors stem from a female donor in good health.

J is TRBJ1-2 and V is TRBV5-4; 9 nucleotides line up with TRBD1. Germline CDR1 is SGHNT and CDR2 is YYREEE (reference sequence). Trimming at V came to 5 bases and at J to 6 bases, leaving 11 bases not matched to a gene. CDR3 size: 15 residues. The chain's CDR3 is CASRKTSTGGDGYTF. The DNA of the CDR3 is TGTGCCAGCAGAAAAACCTCAACAGGGGGCGATGGCTACACCTTC.

This clonotype has at least ten counts. The chain is built from TRBV6-6 and TRBJ1-4, with D possibly TRBD1 on 6 matching bases. The V and J ends lost 0 bases and 4 bases respectively, with 6 bases between them. The CDR3 spans 14 residues. Germline CDR1 and CDR2: MNHNY and SVGAGI (reference sequence). This chain's CDR3 is CASSYSGGNEKLFF. The CDR3 DNA follows: TGTGCCAGCAGTTACTCAGGGGGTAATGAAAAACTGTTTTTT.

This clonotype has ten or more counts. This chain links TRBV4-1 with TRBJ2-4; D is ambiguous. The CDR3 has 16 amino acids. Trimming removed 1 base from V and 1 base from J, with 11 bases in between. CDR1 is MGHRA and CDR2 is YSYEKL in the germline V gene. The CDR3 loop reads CASSQGPGQAKNIQYF. As DNA, the CDR3 is TGCGCCAGCAGCCAAGGGCCCGGTCAGGCCAAAAACATTCAGTACTTC.

The chain employs TRBV4-1 and TRBJ2-3; possible D gene TRBD2, 6 bases. This CDR3 region has 15 residues. Germline CDR1 is MGHRA and CDR2 is YSYEKL. Trimming stripped 1 base from V and 6 bases from J, with 14 bases between. The chain's CDR3 is CASSQVETSFDTQYF. CDR3 DNA sequence: TGCGCCAGCAGCCAAGTGGAAACTAGCTTTGATACGCAGTATTTT.

This clonotype showed up many times. The rearrangement uses TRBV6-1 and TRBJ2-1, with 8 bases that match TRBD2. The CDR3 has 15 amino acids. Germline V gene sequence: CDR1 MNHNS, CDR2 SASEGT. V trimming: 6 bases; J trimming: 5 bases; junction bases outside the gene matches: 9. The CDR3 region has the DNA TGTGCCAGCAGAGGCGGGAGGCTAGCGGACAATGAGCAGTTCTTC. Its translation is CASRGGRLADNEQFF.

The sample holds many counts of this clonotype. The gene calls are TRBV14 and TRBJ2-2, with D perhaps matching TRBD1 or TRBD2 (6 bases each). The CDR3 loop spans 15 amino acids. V shed 4 bases and J shed 5 bases, with 14 bases lying between them. Germline V gene lookup returns CDR1 SGHDN and CDR2 FVKESK. CDR3 loop: CASSRLQGGTGELFF. CDR3 bases: TGTGCCAGCAGCCGCCTACAAGGGGGGACCGGGGAGCTGTTTTTT.

Ten or more counts support this clonotype. This chain joins TRBV20-1 and TRBJ2-7; weak D call: TRBD1 (6 bases). The CDR3 loop spans 11 amino acids. Per the germline V gene, CDR1 is DFQATT and CDR2 is SNEGSKA (reference sequence). V lost 6 bases and J 5 bases, leaving 11 bases between the germline ends. Here the CDR3 DNA reads TGCAGTGCGGCGAGGGGGAACGAGCAGTACTTC. Its translation: CSAARGNEQYF.

In this sample, this clonotype turned up many times. The CDR3 DNA follows: TGTGCCAGCAGTGAAAGGATGGGGGAGTCCTACGAGCAGTACTTC. As protein: CASSERMGESYEQYF. The rearrangement links TRBV6-1 to TRBJ2-7; either TRBD1 or TRBD2 may fit D (5 bases each). Trimming removed 2 bases at V and 1 base at J, with 12 bases between. Germline assignment: CDR1 MNHNS and CDR2 SASEGT. CDR3 length: 15 residues.

There are many counts of this clonotype. The rearrangement uses TRBV7-2 and TRBJ2-7; 8 bases map to TRBD2. The CDR3 totals 15 residues. J lost 6 bases, V lost 1 base, and 8 bases had no gene match. In germline, CDR1 is SGHTA, CDR2 FQGNSA. The CDR3 spells CASSLEDGGATEQYF. CDR3 sequence (DNA): TGTGCCAGCAGCTTAGAGGACGGGGGGGCAACCGAGCAGTACTTC.

The chain uses TRBV12-3 or TRBV12-4 and TRBJ1-2, with TRBD1 as a possible D gene (6 bases). V shed 2 bases and J shed 3 bases, with 16 bases lying between them. This CDR3 contains 16 residues. DNA of the CDR3: TGTGCCAGCAGTTTACCCCCGGGGGCGCGGTACTATGGCTACACCTTC. It encodes CASSLPPGARYYGYTF.

This clonotype has ten or more counts. The genes are TRBV6-1 and TRBJ2-3; 10 bases map to TRBD2. There are 15 residues in the CDR3. V shed 4 bases and J 4 bases; nucleotides not matched to a gene: 5. Germline assignment: CDR1 MNHNS and CDR2 SASEGT. The CDR3 region is CASSGGAGGPDTQYF. For the CDR3, the DNA is TGTGCCAGCAGTGGTGGAGCGGGGGGGCCAGATACGCAGTATTTT.

Points on this clonotype: Just one base apart from a much larger clone, this may be a read error. The rearrangement uses TRBV18 and TRBJ1-1, with TRBD1 matching 10 bases. This CDR3 has 15 amino acids. Germline V lookup: CDR1 KGHSH, CDR2 LQKENI. The V and J ends lost 2 bases and 7 bases, in that order; junction bases with no gene match: 7. This chain's CDR3 is CASSPSGTGDGEAFF. CDR3 bases: TGTGCCAGCTCACCATCCGGGACAGGGGACGGTGAAGCTTTCTTT.

This clonotype was picked up many times. This rearrangement joins TRBV20-1 to TRBJ1-1; no firm D call. CDR3 length equals 15 residues. V was cut by 0 bases and J by 2 bases, with 13 bases left in between. Germline assignment: CDR1 DFQATT and CDR2 SNEGSKA (reference sequence). CDR3 in DNA: TGCAGTGCTAGAGATGGTGGCAGGAGTAACACTGAAGCTTTCTTT. The encoded protein is CSARDGGRSNTEAFF.

The chain joins TRBV4-1 to TRBJ1-2; tentative D call: TRBD1 (6 bases). Per the germline V gene, CDR1 is MGHRA and CDR2 is YSYEKL. The ends were cut back, 3 bases at V and 7 bases at J, with 15 bases in the middle. The CDR3 contains 14 residues. CDR3 nucleotides: TGCGCCAGCAGCCAGCTAGCGGGGGCGCTTGGCTACACCTTC. It is translated as CASSQLAGALGYTF.

In its sample, this clonotype was seen a few times. The gene calls are TRBV4-3 and TRBJ2-5; no definite D call. Germline V CDR1 and CDR2: LGHNA, YSLEER. The CDR3 extends over 17 amino acids. V was pared by 1 base and J by 4 bases, with 19 bases between. The CDR3 loop is CASSQGGNDRLPETQYF. DNA for the CDR3: TGCGCCAGCAGCCAAGGGGGTAACGACCGCCTCCCAGAGACCCAGTACTTC.

Many counts were recorded for this clonotype. V usage is TRBV4-2 and J usage is TRBJ2-3; TRBD2 matches at 11 bases. CDR1 and CDR2 from the germline V gene are LGHNA and YNFKEQ. The CDR3 length is 14 residues. Trimming took 4 bases from V and 6 from J; bases not matched to a gene: 3. The CDR3 DNA sequence: TGTGCCAGCAGCCTTAGCGGGGGGGAGGATACGCAGTATTTT. Translation: CASSLSGGEDTQYF.

The rearrangement links TRBV28 to TRBJ2-7; D might be TRBD1 (5 bases). The CDR3 totals 12 residues. The germline V gene has CDR1 MDHEN and CDR2 SYDVKM. Trimming removed 7 bases from V and 6 bases from J, with 13 bases in between. CDR3 nucleotides: TGTGCCAGCACAGAGTGGGGCCTCGAGCAGTACTTC. Encoded protein: CASTEWGLEQYF. Using reference TRBV28 and TRBJ2-7 for the parts outside the CDR3, the full variable domain is DVKVTQSSRYLVKRTGEKVFLECVQDMDHENMFWYRQDPGLGLRLIYFSYDVKMKEKGDIPEGYSVSREKKERFSLILESASTNQTSMYLCASTEWGLEQYFGPGTRLTVT.

This clonotype was seen at least ten times. This chain links TRBV7-3 with TRBJ1-6; D remains ambiguous. This CDR3 is 14 amino acids long. Germline CDR1 and CDR2: SGHTA and FQGTGA. V shed 2 bases and J shed 5 bases, with 7 bases lying between them. DNA of the CDR3: TGTGCCAGCAGCTTAGGACCGGATAATTCACCCCTCCACTTT. It translates to CASSLGPDNSPLHF.

Points on this clonotype: A much larger clone differs from this one at a single base, so this may be a read error. The chain couples TRBV12-3 or TRBV12-4 to TRBJ1-4; D call uncertain. CDR3 size: 12 residues. The CDR3 loop is CASRLPNERLFF. The DNA for the CDR3 is TGTGCCAGCAGGTTACCTAATGAAAGACTGTTTTTT.